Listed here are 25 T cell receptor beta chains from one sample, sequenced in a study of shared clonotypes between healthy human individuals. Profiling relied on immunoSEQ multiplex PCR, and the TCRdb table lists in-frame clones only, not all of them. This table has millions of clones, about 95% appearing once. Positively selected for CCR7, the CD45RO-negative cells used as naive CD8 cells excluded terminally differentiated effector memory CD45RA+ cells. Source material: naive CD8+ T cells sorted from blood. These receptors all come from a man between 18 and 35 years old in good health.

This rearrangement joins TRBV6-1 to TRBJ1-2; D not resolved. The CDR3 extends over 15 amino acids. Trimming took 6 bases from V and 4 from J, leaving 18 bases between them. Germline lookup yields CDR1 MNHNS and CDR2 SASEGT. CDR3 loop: CASRKGRSLSYGYTF. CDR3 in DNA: TGTGCCAGCAGGAAGGGAAGATCCCTGTCCTATGGCTACACCTTC.

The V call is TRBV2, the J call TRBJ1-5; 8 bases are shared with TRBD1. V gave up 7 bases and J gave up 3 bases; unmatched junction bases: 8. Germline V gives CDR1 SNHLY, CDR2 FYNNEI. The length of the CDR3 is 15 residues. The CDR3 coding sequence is TGTGCCAGCACTGAGACAGGGGACCCCAATCAGCCCCAGCATTTT. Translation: CASTETGDPNQPQHF.

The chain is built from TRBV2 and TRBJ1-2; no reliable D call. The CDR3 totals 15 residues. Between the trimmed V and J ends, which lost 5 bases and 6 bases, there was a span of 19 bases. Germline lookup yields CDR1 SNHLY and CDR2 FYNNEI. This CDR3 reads CASSYQDPRLDGYTF. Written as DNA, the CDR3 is TGTGCCAGCAGTTATCAGGACCCACGTTTGGATGGCTACACCTTC.

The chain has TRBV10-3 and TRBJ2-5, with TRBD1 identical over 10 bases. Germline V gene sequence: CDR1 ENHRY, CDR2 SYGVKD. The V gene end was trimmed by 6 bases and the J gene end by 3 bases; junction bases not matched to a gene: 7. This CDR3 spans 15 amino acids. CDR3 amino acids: CAISRDRGLEETQYF. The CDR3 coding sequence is TGTGCCATCAGCCGCGACAGGGGGCTGGAAGAGACCCAGTACTTC.

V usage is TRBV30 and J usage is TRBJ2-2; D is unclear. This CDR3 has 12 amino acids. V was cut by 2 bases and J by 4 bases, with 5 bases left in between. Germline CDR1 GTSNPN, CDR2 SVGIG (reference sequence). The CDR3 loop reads CAWSIGTGELFF. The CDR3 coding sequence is TGTGCCTGGAGTATCGGCACCGGGGAGCTGTTTTTT.

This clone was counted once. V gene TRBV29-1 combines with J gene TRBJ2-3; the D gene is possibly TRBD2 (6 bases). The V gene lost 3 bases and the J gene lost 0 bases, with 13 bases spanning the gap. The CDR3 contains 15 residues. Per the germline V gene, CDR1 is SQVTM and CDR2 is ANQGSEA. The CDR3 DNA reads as TGCAGCGTTGACCGACTAGAGGCTAGCACAGATACGCAGTATTTT. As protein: CSVDRLEASTDTQYF.

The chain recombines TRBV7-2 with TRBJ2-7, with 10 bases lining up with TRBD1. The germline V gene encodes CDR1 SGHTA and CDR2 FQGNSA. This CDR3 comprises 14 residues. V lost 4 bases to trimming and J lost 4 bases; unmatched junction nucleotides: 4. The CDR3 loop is CASSSRTGGYEQYF. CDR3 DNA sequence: TGTGCCAGCAGCTCGCGGACAGGGGGGTACGAGCAGTACTTC.

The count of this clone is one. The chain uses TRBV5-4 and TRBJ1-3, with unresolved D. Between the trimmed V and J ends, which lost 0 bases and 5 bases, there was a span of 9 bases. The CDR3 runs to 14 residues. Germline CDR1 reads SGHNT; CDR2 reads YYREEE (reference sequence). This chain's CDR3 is CASSLVSERNTIYF. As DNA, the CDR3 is TGTGCCAGCAGCTTGGTCTCGGAGAGAAACACCATATATTTT. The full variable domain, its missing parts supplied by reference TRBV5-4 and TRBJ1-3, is ETGVTQSPTHLIKTRGQQVTLRCSSQSGHNTVSWYQQALGQGPQFIFQYYREEENGRGNFPPRFSGLQFPNYSSELNVNALELDDSALYLCASSLVSERNTIYFGEGSWLTVV.

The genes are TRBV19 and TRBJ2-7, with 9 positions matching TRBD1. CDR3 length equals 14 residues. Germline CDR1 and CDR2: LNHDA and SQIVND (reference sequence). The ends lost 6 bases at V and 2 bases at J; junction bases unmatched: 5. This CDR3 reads CASSETGGAYEQYF. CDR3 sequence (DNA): TGTGCCAGTAGCGAGACAGGGGGGGCCTACGAGCAGTACTTC.

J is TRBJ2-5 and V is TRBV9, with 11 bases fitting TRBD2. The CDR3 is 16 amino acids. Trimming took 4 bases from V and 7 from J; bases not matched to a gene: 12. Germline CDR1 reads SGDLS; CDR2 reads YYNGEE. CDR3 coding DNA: TGTGCCAGCAGCCCCTCTAGCGGGGGGTCGTACGGGACCCAGTACTTC. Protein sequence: CASSPSSGGSYGTQYF.

The CDR3 sequence: CASSEAGSGFYEQYF. As DNA, the CDR3 is TGTGCCAGCAGTGAAGCGGGATCAGGGTTCTACGAGCAGTACTTC. V gene TRBV6-1 combines with J gene TRBJ2-7; TRBD1 is a possible D gene (5 bases). The CDR3 sequence is 15 residues long. Germline V gives CDR1 MNHNS, CDR2 SASEGT. V shed 0 bases and J shed 3 bases, with 12 bases lying between them.

In DNA form, the CDR3 reads TGTGCCATCAGTGAGTTCGGTGGCGAGCAGTACTTC. Translation gives CAISEFGGEQYF. The V gene is TRBV10-3, the J gene TRBJ2-7, with D hard to call. Trimming took off 1 base at V and 6 bases at J, with 7 bases between the two ends. Germline CDR1 reads ENHRY; CDR2 reads SYGVKD. The CDR3 totals 12 residues.

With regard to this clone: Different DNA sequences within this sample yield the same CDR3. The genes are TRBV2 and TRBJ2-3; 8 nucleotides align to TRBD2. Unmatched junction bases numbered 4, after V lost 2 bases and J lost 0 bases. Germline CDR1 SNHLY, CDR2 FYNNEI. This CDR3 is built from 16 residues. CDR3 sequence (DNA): TGTGCCAGCAGTGAAAGGGCGGGAGGAAGCACAGATACGCAGTATTTT. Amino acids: CASSERAGGSTDTQYF.

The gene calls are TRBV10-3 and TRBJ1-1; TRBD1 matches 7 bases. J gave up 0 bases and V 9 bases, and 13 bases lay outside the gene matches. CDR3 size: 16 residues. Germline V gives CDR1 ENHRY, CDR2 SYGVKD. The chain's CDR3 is CAITRGRGNMNTEAFF. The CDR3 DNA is TGTGCCATAACAAGGGGGCGGGGGAATATGAACACTGAAGCTTTCTTT.

CDR3 sequence reads: CASSYAGGGDTDTQYF. Here the CDR3 DNA reads TGTGCCAGCAGTTACGCGGGAGGAGGCGATACAGATACGCAGTATTTT. This rearrangement joins TRBV6-5 to TRBJ2-3, with 8 bases matching TRBD2. CDR1 and CDR2 (germline): MNHEY, SVGAGI. The CDR3 consists of 16 residues. The V gene end was trimmed by 2 bases and the J gene end by 3 bases; junction bases not matched to a gene: 7.

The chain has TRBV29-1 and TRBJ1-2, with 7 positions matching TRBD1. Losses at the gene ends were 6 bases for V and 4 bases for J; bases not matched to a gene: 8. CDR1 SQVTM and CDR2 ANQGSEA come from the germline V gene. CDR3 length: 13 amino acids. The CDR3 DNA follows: TGCAGCGTCGGGGACAGCCAGCTCTATGGCTACACCTTC. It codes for CSVGDSQLYGYTF. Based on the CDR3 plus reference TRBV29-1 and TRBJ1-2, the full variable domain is SAVISQKPSRDICQRGTSLTIQCQVDSQVTMMFWYRQQPGQSLTLIATANQGSEATYESGFVIDKFPISRPNLTFSTLTVSNMSPEDSSIYLCSVGDSQLYGYTFGSGTRLTVV.

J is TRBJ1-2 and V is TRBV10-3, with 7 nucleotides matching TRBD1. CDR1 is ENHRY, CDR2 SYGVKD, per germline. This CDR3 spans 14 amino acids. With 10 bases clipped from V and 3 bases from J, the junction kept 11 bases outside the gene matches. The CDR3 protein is CATSEPGTDYGYTF. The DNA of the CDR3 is TGTGCCACGAGTGAGCCGGGGACAGACTATGGCTACACCTTC.

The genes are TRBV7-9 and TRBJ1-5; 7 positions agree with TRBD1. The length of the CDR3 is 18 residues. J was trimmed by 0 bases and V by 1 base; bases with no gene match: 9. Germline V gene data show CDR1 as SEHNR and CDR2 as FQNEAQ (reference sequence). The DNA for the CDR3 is TGTGCCAGCAGCTTAGGGATCGACAGGGACAGTAGCAATCAGCCCCAGCATTTT. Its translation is CASSLGIDRDSSNQPQHF.

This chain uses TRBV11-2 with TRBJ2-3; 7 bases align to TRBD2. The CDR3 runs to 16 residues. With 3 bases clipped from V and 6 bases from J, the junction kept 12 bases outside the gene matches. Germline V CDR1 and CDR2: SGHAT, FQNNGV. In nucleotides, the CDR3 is TGTGCCAGCAGCTTTACTCTAGCGGCCCCTATGGATACGCAGTATTTT. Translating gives CASSFTLAAPMDTQYF.

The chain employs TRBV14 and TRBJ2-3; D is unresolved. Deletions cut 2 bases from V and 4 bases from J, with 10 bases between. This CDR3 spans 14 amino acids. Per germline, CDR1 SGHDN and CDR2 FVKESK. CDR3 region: CASSQYRNPDTQYF. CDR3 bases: TGTGCCAGCAGCCAATATCGGAATCCAGATACGCAGTATTTT.

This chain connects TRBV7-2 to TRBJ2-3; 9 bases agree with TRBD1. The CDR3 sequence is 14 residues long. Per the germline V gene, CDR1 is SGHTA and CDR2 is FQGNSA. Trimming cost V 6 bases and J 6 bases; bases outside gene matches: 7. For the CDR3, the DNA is TGTGCCAGCAGGCGGACAGGGGCTTTGGATACGCAGTATTTT. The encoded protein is CASRRTGALDTQYF.

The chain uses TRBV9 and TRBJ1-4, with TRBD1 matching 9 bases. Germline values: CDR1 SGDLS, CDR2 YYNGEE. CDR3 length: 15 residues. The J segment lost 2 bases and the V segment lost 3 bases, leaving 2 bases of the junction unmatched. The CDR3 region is CASSATGGTNEKLFF. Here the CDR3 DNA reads TGTGCCAGCAGCGCGACAGGGGGGACTAATGAAAAACTGTTTTTT.

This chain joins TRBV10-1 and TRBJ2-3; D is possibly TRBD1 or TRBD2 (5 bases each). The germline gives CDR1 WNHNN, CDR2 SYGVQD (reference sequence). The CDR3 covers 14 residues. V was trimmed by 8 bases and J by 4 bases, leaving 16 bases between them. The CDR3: CASSLEGWADTQYF. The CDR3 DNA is TGCGCCAGCTCCCTTGAGGGGTGGGCAGATACGCAGTATTTT.

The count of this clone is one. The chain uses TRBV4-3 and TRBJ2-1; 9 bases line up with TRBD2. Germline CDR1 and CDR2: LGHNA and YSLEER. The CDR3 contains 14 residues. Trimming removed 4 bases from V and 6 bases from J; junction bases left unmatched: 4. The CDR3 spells CASSLGLALNEQFF. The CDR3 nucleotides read TGCGCCAGCAGCCTAGGACTAGCGCTCAATGAGCAGTTCTTC.

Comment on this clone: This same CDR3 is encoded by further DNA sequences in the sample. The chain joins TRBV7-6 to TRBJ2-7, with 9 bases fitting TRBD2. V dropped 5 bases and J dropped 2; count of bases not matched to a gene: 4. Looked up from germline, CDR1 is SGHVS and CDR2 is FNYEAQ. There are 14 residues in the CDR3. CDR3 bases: TGTGCCAGCAGCCTTAGCGGGGGCACCTACGAGCAGTACTTC. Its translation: CASSLSGGTYEQYF.